This record covers a single T cell receptor beta chain. What it binds is not known. Researchers took RNA transcripts and amplified the TCR beta CDR3 regions from them. HTBI primers drove first-round RT-PCR of the TCR CDR3. TCRdb analysed the multiplex PCR reads with MiXCR anew, one entry per CDR3 protein. The sample shows approximately 700,000 distinct CDR3 sequences, 45% of them seen only once. The data derive from a study of T cells in Graves' hyperthyroidism and ophthalmopathy. Whole-study findings and limits: Ophthalmopathy was told apart from stable hyperthyroidism by a 13 V-J model. Most expanded thyroid clonotypes above 0.001 recurred in blood.

Uncontrolled infection, other autoimmune disease, pregnancy or lactation excluded patients. On the basis of clinical symptoms, serum thyroxine and TRAb, thyroid ultrasound and orbital computed tomography, diagnoses were made. The receptor was derived from an adult man with Graves' disease, either hyperthyroidism or ophthalmopathy (not recorded which). The sample was peripheral blood or thyroid tissue (not recorded which).

CDR3 DNA sequence: TGTGCCAGCGGCCGCCAGTCCGGCTATAATTCACCCCTCCACTTT. Translated: CASGRQSGYNSPLHF. This chain uses TRBV7-8 with TRBJ1-6, with D unresolved. Looked up from germline, CDR1 is SGHVS and CDR2 is FQNEAQ. This CDR3 is 15 amino acids long. Trimming cost V 8 bases and J 3 bases, with 14 bases left between them.